This T cell receptor beta chain was obtained from a study of blood T cell repertoires in COVID-19. The wider study: Italy, Spain and the United States were the sources of the convalescent and acute COVID-19 samples.

This clone came up a few times. Assay used: immunoSEQ multiplex PCR; TCRdb lists only in-frame clones, some missing. The sample holds tens of thousands of clones; 83% are singletons and the top ten take 25% to 35%. Trimming stripped 6 bases from V and 2 bases from J, with 10 bases between. The CDR3 is made up of 13 amino acids. Sequenced: peripheral blood. The rearrangement joins TRBV12-3 or TRBV12-4 to TRBJ1-2; no reliable D call. This TCR was recovered from a woman of 80 years or more with acute or convalescent COVID-19. In DNA form, the CDR3 reads TGTGCCAGCAGCCCCCGGGGAAACTATGGCTACACCTTC. It specifies CASSPRGNYGYTF.